The clone carrying this TCR beta chain was counted many times. V lost 10 bases, J lost 3 bases, and 19 bases lay in between. This CDR3 spans 15 amino acids. Germline V CDR1 and CDR2: SNHLY, FYNNEI. The sample originates from a study of early T cells in non-severe SARS-CoV-2 infection. TCRdb reanalysed the 5' RACE reads using MiXCR and keeps one entry per CDR3 protein. The table lists more than 45,000 distinct CDR3 sequences, around 11% of them singletons, with about 4% in the top ten. V gene TRBV2 combines with J gene TRBJ1-3; D gene unclear. The sequencing input was whole blood. This sequence originates from an adult who was a healthcare worker with PCR-confirmed SARS-CoV-2 infection or an uninfected control (not recorded which). The DNA of the CDR3 is TGTGCCATTACCCCCTTCCAGACGATTGGAAACACCATATATTTT. It is translated as CAITPFQTIGNTIYF.